The 27 T cell receptor beta chains reported below all come from one sample, sequenced in a study of cytomegalovirus exposure and HLA in healthy donors (dated by TCRdb to the late 2010s). The library came from the immunoSEQ multiplex PCR assay. For the multiplex PCR, a mixture combining 60 forward primers for TCR Vbeta segments and 13 reverse primers for TCR Jbeta segments was used. The clones in this table, taken by TCRdb from immuneACCESS, are in-frame only. Not every clone is retained; where verified, under half of the shortfall comes from an unresolved V gene, and the cause of the rest is unknown. The sample records fewer than 80,000 clones, 65% to 70% of which are singletons. 6.5% to 7.5% of the sample belongs to the ten largest clones. The sample was PBMCs. Receptors were obtained from a woman aged 50 to 65 in good health and CMV-seropositive.

This sequence joins TRBV7-9 and TRBJ1-6; 10 bases fit TRBD1. This CDR3 spans 15 amino acids. The V gene end was trimmed by 5 bases and the J gene end by 11 bases; junction bases not matched to a gene: 9. Germline values: CDR1 SEHNR, CDR2 FQNEAQ (reference sequence). Here the CDR3 DNA reads TGTGCCAGCAGCGCAACCGGGACAGGGGAAACACCCCTCCACTTT. Translating gives CASSATGTGETPLHF.

The chain uses TRBV9 and TRBJ1-3; D is undetermined. Germline V gene sequence: CDR1 SGDLS, CDR2 YYNGEE. Trimming pared 2 bases from V and 3 bases from J, leaving 9 bases between. This CDR3 is built from 14 residues. CDR3 bases: TGTGCCAGCAGCGTTTTACCAGGTGGAAACACCATATATTTT. This gives the protein CASSVLPGGNTIYF.

In this sample, this clone turned up once. The chain uses TRBV19 and TRBJ1-2; D unclear. V lost 3 bases, J lost 2 bases, and 10 bases lay in between. Germline values: CDR1 LNHDA, CDR2 SQIVND (reference sequence). The CDR3 is made up of 14 amino acids. The CDR3: CASSMAPGNYGYTF. The CDR3 nucleotides are TGTGCCAGTAGTATGGCCCCCGGGAACTATGGCTACACCTTC.

On this clone itself: Mismatch with germline at one junction end may stem from a read error. The chain combines TRBV5-1 with TRBJ1-1; possibly TRBD1 for D (5 bases). In germline, CDR1 is SGHRS, CDR2 YFSETQ. This CDR3 comprises 15 residues. CDR3 DNA: TGCGCCAGCACCTTGTTCAGGGCTGGGCACACTGAAGCTTTCTTT. It encodes CASTLFRAGHTEAFF.

This clone appeared once. The rearrangement joins TRBV5-1 to TRBJ2-1; TRBD1 matches 7 bases. The V segment lost 5 bases and the J segment 6 bases; nucleotides outside the gene matches: 11. Germline V CDR1 and CDR2: SGHRS, YFSETQ. This CDR3 is built from 15 residues. CDR3 coding DNA: TGCGCCAGCAGATCCATAGGGGGCCCGCGCAATGAGCAGTTCTTC. Amino acid sequence: CASRSIGGPRNEQFF.

The rearrangement links TRBV9 to TRBJ2-5; the D gene is possibly TRBD2 (5 bases). The CDR3 is 13 residues long. Germline V lookup: CDR1 SGDLS, CDR2 YYNGEE. Trimming took off 3 bases at V and 5 bases at J, with 11 bases between the two ends. The CDR3 DNA follows: TGTGCCAGCAGCGCCGAGGGCGGTGAGACCCAGTACTTC. Amino acids: CASSAEGGETQYF.

In nucleotides, the CDR3 is TGTGCCAGCAGTTACGAGCAAGAGACCCAGTACTTC. Translation: CASSYEQETQYF. The chain recombines TRBV6-5 with TRBJ2-5; D remains unclear. V was clipped by 2 bases and J by 2 bases, with 3 bases between them. The CDR3 consists of 12 residues. Germline CDR1 reads MNHEY; CDR2 reads SVGAGI.

This clone came up once. V is TRBV2 and J is TRBJ1-5, with 10 bases fitting TRBD1. Germline lookup yields CDR1 SNHLY and CDR2 FYNNEI. The length of the CDR3 is 17 residues. Germline trimming cut 5 bases from V and 1 base from J; bases unmatched to any gene: 8. The CDR3: CASSPGQGGGSNQPQHF. In DNA form, the CDR3 reads TGTGCCAGCAGTCCCGGACAGGGGGGAGGGAGCAATCAGCCCCAGCATTTT.

V usage is TRBV7-9 and J usage is TRBJ2-3; D remains unclear. This CDR3 is 13 amino acids long. The V and J ends lost 8 bases and 4 bases respectively, with 13 bases between them. Germline lookup yields CDR1 SEHNR and CDR2 FQNEAQ (reference sequence). CDR3 sequence (DNA): TGTGCCAGCGTCCAGGATCCAGCAGATACGCAGTATTTT. Protein: CASVQDPADTQYF.

This clone has only a few counts. The chain employs TRBV5-1 and TRBJ2-3; D may be TRBD1 (5 bases). V was cut by 6 bases and J by 1 base, with 21 bases left in between. There are 17 residues in the CDR3. CDR1 SGHRS and CDR2 YFSETQ come from the germline V gene. The CDR3 coding sequence is TGCGCCAGCACCCTTGGGTTAAAAGGGGTTGGCACAGATACGCAGTATTTT. Encoded protein: CASTLGLKGVGTDTQYF.

A note on this clone: The junction differs from germline at one of its ends, possibly a read error. The chain employs TRBV9 and TRBJ1-2; D gene ambiguous. The germline V gene has CDR1 SGDLS and CDR2 YYNGEE. There are 16 residues in the CDR3. The CDR3 loop is CASGVARSGTNYGYTF. The CDR3 DNA sequence: TGTGCCAGCGGCGTAGCAAGATCCGGGACTAACTATGGCTACACCTTC.

This rearrangement joins TRBV7-3 to TRBJ2-3; 8 bases are shared with TRBD2. The ends lost 5 bases at V and 5 bases at J; junction bases unmatched: 9. The CDR3 consists of 15 residues. Germline values: CDR1 SGHTA, CDR2 FQGTGA. CDR3 region: CASSRSGGGIDTQYF. The CDR3 DNA reads TGTGCCAGCAGCCGAAGCGGGGGAGGCATAGATACGCAGTATTTT. Using reference TRBV7-3 and TRBJ2-3 for the parts outside the CDR3, the full variable domain is GAGVSQTPSNKVTEKGKYVELRCDPISGHTALYWYRQSLGQGPEFLIYFQGTGAADDSGLPNDRFFAVRPEGSVSTLKIQRTERGDSAVYLCASSRSGGGIDTQYFGPGTRLTVL.

This chain joins TRBV30 and TRBJ1-3; D is perhaps TRBD1 (5 bases). There are 15 residues in the CDR3. Deletions cut 2 bases from V and 2 bases from J, with 13 bases between. In germline, CDR1 is GTSNPN, CDR2 SVGIG (reference sequence). The CDR3 DNA reads TGTGCCTGGAGTCGCGGGGGAGAGGCTGGAAACACCATATATTTT. This gives the protein CAWSRGGEAGNTIYF.

About this clone: At one boundary the junction diverges from the germline segment, which might be a read error. V gene TRBV7-9 combines with J gene TRBJ2-3; D possibly uses TRBD1 or TRBD2 (6 bases each). This CDR3 spans 16 amino acids. CDR1 is SEHNR, CDR2 FQNEAQ, per germline (reference sequence). The CDR3, as DNA: TGTTCCAGCAGCTTAGCGGTGGGGGCGTACACAGATACGCAGTATTTT. It encodes CSSSLAVGAYTDTQYF.

V usage is TRBV7-2 and J usage is TRBJ2-1, with 7 bases lining up with TRBD2. J was trimmed by 5 bases and V by 0 bases; bases with no gene match: 4. The CDR3 is 15 residues long. The germline gives CDR1 SGHTA, CDR2 FQGNSA. This chain's CDR3 is CASSLAGTIDNEQFF. In DNA form, the CDR3 reads TGTGCCAGCAGCTTAGCCGGGACTATAGACAATGAGCAGTTCTTC.

This chain links TRBV6-5 with TRBJ1-6; D unclear. The CDR3 length is 12 residues. Trimming left V 2 bases short and J 8 bases short, with 4 bases between. Germline V lookup: CDR1 MNHEY, CDR2 SVGAGI. The CDR3 reads CASSYEDSPLHF. CDR3 sequence (DNA): TGTGCCAGCAGTTACGAGGATTCACCCCTCCACTTT.

This sequence joins TRBV5-1 and TRBJ2-5; 8 bases agree with TRBD2. V gave up 3 bases and J gave up 4 bases; unmatched junction bases: 11. This CDR3 is built from 16 residues. The V gene's germline CDR1 is SGHRS and CDR2 YFSETQ. As DNA, the CDR3 is TGCGCCAGCAGCTCCCTCGGGGGGGGAGGTGGAGAGACCCAGTACTTC. Its translation: CASSSLGGGGGETQYF.

The chain has TRBV7-3 and TRBJ2-2; 13 nucleotides align to TRBD2. Germline CDR1 and CDR2: SGHTA and FQGTGA. The CDR3 has 19 residues. The trim removed 5 bases at V and 3 bases at J, leaving 12 bases unmatched. This CDR3 is CASSRRLAGGFQHTGELFF. The CDR3 region has the DNA TGTGCCAGCAGCCGGCGACTAGCGGGGGGCTTCCAGCACACCGGGGAGCTGTTTTTT.

This chain links TRBV18 with TRBJ2-6; a possible D gene is TRBD2 (6 bases). The V and J ends lost 3 bases and 0 bases respectively, with 6 bases between them. The CDR3 covers 15 residues. The germline V gene encodes CDR1 KGHSH and CDR2 LQKENI. The CDR3: CASSPGGSGANVLTF. In DNA form, the CDR3 reads TGTGCCAGCTCACCGGGGGGCTCTGGGGCCAACGTCCTGACTTTC.

The CDR3, as DNA: TGCGCCAGCAGCCAAGATGGGCTAGCGGGGGCTAACACCGGGGAGCTGTTTTTT. Protein product: CASSQDGLAGANTGELFF. The V call is TRBV4-1, the J call TRBJ2-2, with 10 bases fitting TRBD2. Germline-derived CDR1 and CDR2 are MGHRA and YSYEKL. The CDR3 runs to 18 residues. The trim removed 0 bases at V and 2 bases at J, leaving 6 bases unmatched.

The chain carries TRBV4-1 and TRBJ1-3; D is unclear. In germline, CDR1 is MGHRA, CDR2 YSYEKL. The CDR3 runs 18 residues. V lost 2 bases to trimming and J lost 5 bases, with 22 bases between them. As DNA, the CDR3 is TGCGCCAGCAGCCAATTTAGCTTGGCCTTCCAACCGAGAAACACCATATATTTT. This codes for CASSQFSLAFQPRNTIYF.

This clone has just one count. This chain links TRBV29-1 with TRBJ2-1; tentative D call: TRBD2 (5 bases). Trimming stripped 1 base from V and 9 bases from J, with 10 bases between. The CDR3 is made up of 12 amino acids. Germline CDR1 SQVTM, CDR2 ANQGSEA. The CDR3 nucleotides read TGCAGCGTTGAAGGGCCCGGGGTTGAGCAGTTCTTC. Translation: CSVEGPGVEQFF.

A few counts support this clone. The chain employs TRBV6-1 and TRBJ1-1, with TRBD1 identical over 9 bases. The CDR3 sequence is 15 residues long. The V gene's germline CDR1 is MNHNS and CDR2 SASEGT. Trimming at V came to 4 bases and at J to 1 base, leaving 4 bases not matched to a gene. CDR3 nucleotides: TGTGCCAGCAGTGGTTGGACAGGGGCGAACACTGAAGCTTTCTTT. Protein product: CASSGWTGANTEAFF.

A note on this clone: The same CDR3 arises from other DNA sequences in this sample as well. The gene calls are TRBV9 and TRBJ1-1, with D unclear. Trimming took off 0 bases at V and 1 base at J, with 7 bases between the two ends. The CDR3 is 14 amino acids. Germline V gives CDR1 SGDLS, CDR2 YYNGEE. CDR3 residues: CASSVGPGNTEAFF. Written as DNA, the CDR3 is TGTGCCAGCAGCGTAGGCCCGGGGAACACTGAAGCTTTCTTT.

This chain links TRBV5-1 with TRBJ1-2; 11 bases match TRBD1. Germline V gene data show CDR1 as SGHRS and CDR2 as YFSETQ. The V segment lost 0 bases and the J segment 4 bases; nucleotides outside the gene matches: 2. This CDR3 spans 15 amino acids. The CDR3 sequence is CASSLGGQGAYGYTF. CDR3 nucleotide sequence: TGCGCCAGCAGCTTGGGTGGACAGGGGGCCTATGGCTACACCTTC.

The chain recombines TRBV19 with TRBJ2-3, with D maybe TRBD2 (5 bases). V lost 5 bases and J 0 bases, leaving 12 bases between the germline ends. The CDR3 runs to 15 residues. Germline lookup yields CDR1 LNHDA and CDR2 SQIVND (reference sequence). CDR3 protein: CASSYGLTSTDTQYF. In DNA, the CDR3 is TGTGCCAGTAGTTACGGACTTACTAGCACAGATACGCAGTATTTT.

V is TRBV5-1 and J is TRBJ2-7; 10 nucleotides align to TRBD1. Germline V gene lookup returns CDR1 SGHRS and CDR2 YFSETQ. The CDR3 length is 15 residues. J lost 2 bases, V lost 3 bases, and 5 bases had no gene match. This chain's CDR3 is CASSSTGTGAYEQYF. CDR3 nucleotides: TGCGCCAGCAGCTCCACCGGGACAGGGGCCTACGAGCAGTACTTC.